These 10 T cell receptor beta chains share one sample of origin, sequenced in a study of T cell responses to AZD1222 COVID-19 vaccine (dated by TCRdb to the early 2020s). The protocol used for the library was the immunoSEQ multiplex PCR assay. This immuneACCESS table, as held by TCRdb, lists in-frame sequences with V and J called but not all clones. Of the missing ones, under half trace to an unresolved V gene in checked studies; the others have no known cause. Here the sample has about 270,000 clones; 85% to 95% occur a single time. The top ten clones comprise 0.55% of the sample. Sample time point, as interpreted from the label and publication: about 28 days (+/-7) after the second vaccine dose. The sample here was peripheral blood, taken 28 days after the second AZD1222 dose. These receptors all stem from an adult who received the AZD1222 COVID-19 vaccine.

This sequence joins TRBV5-1 and TRBJ2-1, with 7 bases identical to TRBD2. The CDR3 is 16 amino acids. The J segment lost 7 bases and the V segment lost 1 base, leaving 11 bases of the junction unmatched. Germline V gene lookup returns CDR1 SGHRS and CDR2 YFSETQ. Here the CDR3 reads CASSLHRGGPQNEQFF. CDR3 nucleotide sequence: TGCGCCAGCAGCTTGCATAGGGGAGGGCCTCAGAATGAGCAGTTCTTC.

This clone has more than one count but fewer than ten. The DNA of the CDR3 is TGTGCCAGCAGCGTAGTTGGTAGCGGCAATGAGCAGTTCTTC. Translating it yields CASSVVGSGNEQFF. V gene TRBV9 combines with J gene TRBJ2-1, with a tentative D call TRBD2 (6 bases). CDR3 length equals 14 residues. Trimming took 0 bases from V and 6 from J, leaving 10 bases between them. The germline CDR1 and CDR2 sequences are SGDLS and YYNGEE.

The chain combines TRBV29-1 with TRBJ2-1, with a weak D call TRBD2 (6 bases). The germline V gene has CDR1 SQVTM and CDR2 ANQGSEA. CDR3 length: 8 residues. The CDR3 nucleotides are TGCACGGGAGATGAGCAGTTCTTC. It encodes CTGDEQFF.

The chain employs TRBV19 and TRBJ1-5; possible D gene TRBD1, 6 bases. CDR1 and CDR2 from the germline V gene are LNHDA and SQIVND (reference sequence). V lost 4 bases, J lost 3 bases, and 10 bases lay in between. The CDR3 consists of 14 residues. CDR3 region: CASSRGHSNQPQHF. DNA of the CDR3: TGTGCCAGTAGTAGGGGACACTCCAATCAGCCCCAGCATTTT.

This rearrangement joins TRBV10-3 to TRBJ2-7; 9 bases line up with TRBD1. After removal of 3 bases from V and 3 bases from J, the junction contained 3 bases not matched to a gene. The CDR3 has 14 amino acids. Germline CDR1 ENHRY, CDR2 SYGVKD. The CDR3 DNA follows: TGTGCCATCAGTGACGGACAGGGGCACTACGAGCAGTACTTC. Translation gives CAISDGQGHYEQYF.

The chain couples TRBV4-3 to TRBJ1-2; D gene ambiguous. Trimming took 0 bases from V and 0 from J, leaving 14 bases between them. Germline assignment: CDR1 LGHNA and CDR2 YSLEER. The CDR3 runs 17 residues. CDR3 region: CASSQDDPRAANYGYTF. DNA for the CDR3: TGCGCCAGCAGCCAAGATGACCCAAGGGCCGCTAACTATGGCTACACCTTC.

V is TRBV28 and J is TRBJ2-1; D is unresolved. V shed 5 bases and J shed 0 bases, with 5 bases lying between them. The CDR3 is 13 amino acids. Germline CDR1 MDHEN, CDR2 SYDVKM. As DNA, the CDR3 is TGTGCCAGCAGTGTGGGCTCCTACAATGAGCAGTTCTTC. Translating gives CASSVGSYNEQFF.

A single count supports this clone. The chain recombines TRBV5-1 with TRBJ1-4; 8 bases match TRBD1. Germline V CDR1 and CDR2: SGHRS, YFSETQ. Trimming at V came to 4 bases and at J to 4 bases, leaving 9 bases not matched to a gene. The CDR3 has 16 residues. As DNA, the CDR3 is TGCGCCAGCAGCCCAGGGGGAGGACAGGGTAATGAAAAACTGTTTTTT. Translating gives CASSPGGGQGNEKLFF.

The chain has TRBV9 and TRBJ1-4; D may be TRBD1 (5 bases). Germline V CDR1 and CDR2: SGDLS, YYNGEE. Trimming took 0 bases from V and 4 from J, leaving 10 bases between them. CDR3 length: 15 residues. The CDR3 is CASSVAFGGNEKLFF. DNA of the CDR3: TGTGCCAGCAGCGTAGCATTTGGGGGTAATGAAAAACTGTTTTTT.

The V gene is TRBV3-1 (or the pseudogene TRBV3-2), the J gene TRBJ2-7; 12 bases map to TRBD2. The CDR3 has 15 amino acids. V lost 4 bases and J lost 5; bases outside the gene matches: 6. Germline values: CDR1 LGHDT, CDR2 YNNKEL (reference sequence). The CDR3 nucleotides are TGTGCCAGCAGCCTGACTAGCGGGAGAAGCCACGAGCAGTACTTC. Translation gives CASSLTSGRSHEQYF.